These T cell receptor beta chains were read from a single sample in a study of OX40 agonist ivuxolimab in advanced cancers. TCRdb's table, derived via immunoSEQ multiplex PCR, lists solely in-frame clones and lacks some. Of tens of thousands of clones in the sample, roughly four fifths were seen once. The sample in question was CD4+ or CD8+ T cells sorted from blood, obtained in a trial of the OX40 agonist ivuxolimab. The receptors stem from an adult with an advanced solid tumor such as melanoma, head and neck, liver or kidney cancer. CDR3s include the opening cysteine and the closing phenylalanine or tryptophan. D genes are given only for firm matches. Clone sizes are given selectively: once, few, many, or a class where the clone is expanded.

V: TRBV7-9; size: few; J: TRBJ1-5; D: .; CDR3: CASSLSGGNQPQHF; DNA: TGTGCCAGCAGCTTATCAGGGGGCAATCAGCCCCAGCATTTT
V: TRBV7-9; size: .; J: TRBJ2-3; D: TRBD2; CDR3: CASSLLQRGLDTQYF; DNA: TGTGCCAGCAGCTTACTCCAGCGGGGGTTAGATACGCAGTATTTT
V: TRBV5-6; size: once; J: TRBJ1-1; D: TRBD1; CDR3: CASSFQTQGGARNTEAFF; DNA: TGTGCCAGCAGCTTCCAGACTCAGGGGGGCGCCCGGAACACTGAAGCTTTCTTT
V: TRBV4-1; size: few; J: TRBJ2-7; D: TRBD1; CDR3: CASSQGPQDRVNEQYF; DNA: TGCGCCAGCAGCCAGGGACCTCAGGACAGGGTTAACGAGCAGTACTTC
V: TRBV7-9; size: .; J: TRBJ2-7; D: .; CDR3: CASSHTSGSTYEQYF; DNA: TGTGCCAGCAGCCATACTTCAGGGAGCACCTACGAGCAGTACTTC
V: TRBV7-9; size: .; J: TRBJ1-2; D: .; CDR3: CASSDGQGVYGHTF; DNA: TGTGCCAGCAGCGACGGCCAGGGAGTATATGGCCACACCTTC
V: TRBV4-1; size: .; J: TRBJ1-5; D: TRBD1; CDR3: CASSPRGQGAGQPQHF; DNA: TGCGCCAGCAGCCCCAGGGGACAGGGGGCAGGACAGCCCCAGCATTTT
V: TRBV2; size: .; J: TRBJ2-2; D: .; CDR3: CASSTWDGELFF; DNA: TGTGCCAGCAGTACGTGGGACGGGGAGCTGTTTTTT
V: TRBV28; size: .; J: TRBJ2-1; D: .; CDR3: CASKFLGGPSDEQFF; DNA: TGTGCCAGTAAGTTTTTGGGGGGGCCTTCTGATGAGCAGTTCTTC
V: TRBV27; size: .; J: TRBJ2-7; D: .; CDR3: CASSLSPGSYEQYF; DNA: TGTGCCAGCAGTTTATCCCCAGGATCCTACGAGCAGTACTTC
V: TRBV28; size: .; J: TRBJ2-5; D: TRBD2; CDR3: CASSLSRLAVQETQYF; DNA: TGTGCCAGCAGTTTATCCCGGCTAGCGGTCCAAGAGACCCAGTACTTC
V: TRBV5-6; size: .; J: TRBJ1-5; D: .; CDR3: CASSRAAGYNQPQHF; DNA: TGTGCCAGCAGCCGGGCAGCAGGGTACAATCAGCCCCAGCATTTT
V: TRBV30; size: .; J: TRBJ1-2; D: .; CDR3: CAWSVRAVYGYTF; DNA: TGTGCCTGGAGTGTACGAGCAGTTTATGGCTACACCTTC
V: TRBV6-5; size: .; J: TRBJ1-3; D: .; CDR3: CASRPSQSSGNTIYF; DNA: TGTGCCAGCAGGCCCAGTCAAAGCTCTGGAAACACCATATATTTT
V: TRBV6-4; size: .; J: TRBJ1-1; D: .; CDR3: CAGSVDKNTEAFF; DNA: TGTGCCGGCAGTGTCGACAAGAACACTGAAGCTTTCTTT
V: TRBV6-5; size: .; J: TRBJ2-4; D: TRBD2; CDR3: CASSFSGGGLINF; DNA: TGTGCCAGCAGTTTTAGCGGGGGGGGTTTAATTAACTTC
V: TRBV27; size: .; J: TRBJ2-1; D: .; CDR3: CASSLSRPDYNEQFF; DNA: TGTGCCAGCAGTTTATCTCGCCCTGACTACAATGAGCAGTTCTTC
V: TRBV15; size: few; J: TRBJ2-7; D: .; CDR3: CATRETGDTPEQYF; DNA: TGTGCCACCAGGGAGACGGGAGACACTCCCGAGCAGTACTTC
V: TRBV4-1; size: .; J: TRBJ2-1; D: TRBD2; CDR3: CASSQSRGGYNEQFF; DNA: TGCGCCAGCAGCCAATCCCGGGGGGGGTACAATGAGCAGTTCTTC
V: TRBV10-3; size: .; J: TRBJ2-6; D: TRBD1; CDR3: CAISDMGMVSGTGSSGANVLTF; DNA: TGTGCCATCAGTGATATGGGGATGGTTAGTGGGACAGGGTCCTCTGGGGCCAACGTCCTGACTTTC
V: TRBV6-5; size: .; J: TRBJ2-1; D: .; CDR3: CASSHGDEQFF; DNA: TGTGCCAGCTCACATGGGGATGAGCAGTTCTTC
V: TRBV19; size: .; J: TRBJ2-7; D: TRBD1; CDR3: CASDPGQGSFYEQYF; DNA: TGTGCCAGTGACCCGGGACAGGGATCCTTCTACGAGCAGTACTTC
V: TRBV7-2; size: once; J: TRBJ2-3; D: TRBD2; CDR3: CASSLELAASTDTQYF; DNA: TGTGCCAGCAGCTTAGAACTAGCGGCTAGCACAGATACGCAGTATTTT
V: TRBV7-8; size: .; J: TRBJ2-1; D: TRBD2; CDR3: CASSPIGGPSGVEQFF; DNA: TGTGCCAGCAGCCCTATCGGAGGGCCTAGCGGGGTTGAGCAGTTCTTC
V: TRBV7-8; size: .; J: TRBJ2-1; D: .; CDR3: CASSLRDDEQFF; DNA: TGTGCCAGCAGCTTAAGGGACGATGAGCAGTTCTTC
V: TRBV6-4; size: .; J: TRBJ1-2; D: TRBD1; CDR3: CASSDTPQGNFDGYTF; DNA: TGTGCCAGCAGTGACACACCACAGGGGAATTTTGATGGCTACACCTTC
V: TRBV9; size: .; J: TRBJ1-4; D: .; CDR3: CASSPEGRVNEKLFF; DNA: TGTGCCAGCAGCCCGGAGGGCAGGGTAAATGAAAAACTGTTTTTT
V: TRBV6-6; size: .; J: TRBJ1-6; D: .; CDR3: CASSYSISGAPLHF; DNA: TGTGCCAGCAGTTACTCGATCTCCGGGGCCCCCCTCCACTTT
V: TRBV21-1; size: .; J: TRBJ2-7; D: .; CDR3: CASSKVGLNLYEQYF; DNA: TGTGCCAGCAGCAAAGTCGGCCTTAACTTATACGAGCAGTACTTC
V: TRBV7-9; size: once; J: TRBJ2-2; D: TRBD1; CDR3: CASSENGQGVIGELFF; DNA: TGTGCCAGCAGTGAGAATGGACAGGGGGTGATCGGGGAGCTGTTTTTT
V: TRBV28; size: .; J: TRBJ2-5; D: TRBD2; CDR3: CASSLGLGEETQYF; DNA: TGTGCCAGCAGTTTGGGACTAGGGGAAGAGACCCAGTACTTC
V: TRBV27; size: .; J: TRBJ1-2; D: .; CDR3: CASRRGTDYGYTF; DNA: TGTGCCAGCAGACGGGGCACAGACTATGGCTACACCTTC
V: TRBV19; size: once; J: TRBJ1-1; D: .; CDR3: CASSIGYGGAQNTEAFF; DNA: TGTGCCAGTAGTATAGGATATGGGGGCGCCCAGAACACTGAAGCTTTCTTT
V: TRBV6-1; size: .; J: TRBJ2-7; D: TRBD1; CDR3: CATLTDRGYEQYF; DNA: TGTGCTACCTTGACCGACAGGGGTTACGAGCAGTACTTC
V: TRBV7-9; size: .; J: TRBJ2-5; D: .; CDR3: CASSLAVQETQYF; DNA: TGTGCCAGCAGCTTAGCCGTGCAAGAGACCCAGTACTTC
V: TRBV7-9; size: .; J: TRBJ2-2; D: .; CDR3: CASSSTLSGELFF; DNA: TGTGCCAGCAGCTCGACCCTAAGCGGGGAGCTGTTTTTT
V: TRBV6-4; size: .; J: TRBJ2-2; D: .; CDR3: CASSDEVSGELFF; DNA: TGTGCCAGCAGTGACGAAGTTTCCGGGGAGCTGTTTTTT
V: TRBV27; size: .; J: TRBJ2-7; D: TRBD2; CDR3: CASSGSGGPLYEQYF; DNA: TGTGCCAGCAGCGGAAGCGGGGGTCCTCTCTACGAGCAGTACTTC
V: TRBV28; size: .; J: TRBJ2-1; D: .; CDR3: CASSPRVLLYNEQFF; DNA: TGTGCCAGCAGTCCCAGGGTTCTGCTTTACAATGAGCAGTTCTTC
V: TRBV27; size: .; J: TRBJ2-3; D: .; CDR3: CASSLSLGIAGTDTQYF; DNA: TGTGCCAGCAGTTTATCCCTCGGGATAGCGGGCACAGATACGCAGTATTTT
V: TRBV4-1; size: .; J: TRBJ1-1; D: .; CDR3: CASSQEGQGTTEAFF; DNA: TGCGCCAGCAGCCAAGAAGGGCAGGGAACAACTGAAGCTTTCTTT
V: TRBV7-8; size: .; J: TRBJ2-1; D: TRBD2; CDR3: CASSFSSGGPFYNEQFF; DNA: TGTGCCAGCAGCTTTTCTAGCGGGGGGCCTTTTTACAATGAGCAGTTCTTC
V: TRBV11-2; size: .; J: TRBJ2-1; D: .; CDR3: CASSLGGNYNEQFF; DNA: TGTGCCAGCAGCTTAGGAGGGAACTACAATGAGCAGTTCTTC
V: TRBV9; size: .; J: TRBJ2-7; D: .; CDR3: CASSFSEGHEQYF; DNA: TGTGCCAGCAGCTTTTCGGAGGGCCACGAGCAGTACTTC
V: TRBV9; size: .; J: TRBJ2-1; D: TRBD2; CDR3: CASSVDLAGKYEQFF; DNA: TGTGCCAGCAGCGTAGACCTAGCGGGAAAATATGAGCAGTTCTTC
V: TRBV5-4; size: .; J: TRBJ1-1; D: .; CDR3: CASSQDPGSGTEAFF; DNA: TGCGCCAGCAGCCAAGATCCGGGATCCGGCACTGAAGCTTTCTTT
V: TRBV5-4; size: .; J: TRBJ2-7; D: .; CDR3: CASSFGSYEQYF; DNA: TGTGCCAGCAGCTTTGGATCCTACGAGCAGTACTTC
V: TRBV19; size: .; J: TRBJ2-7; D: TRBD2; CDR3: CASSKGLAGEQYF; DNA: TGTGCCAGTAGTAAGGGACTAGCGGGCGAGCAGTACTTC